These T cell receptor beta chains were read from a single sample in a study of OX40 agonist ivuxolimab in advanced cancers. Assay: immunoSEQ multiplex PCR; the TCRdb copy retains only in-frame clones and omits some. The sample contains 57,000 or so clones, around 83% of which appear only once. The sequencing used CD4+ or CD8+ T cells sorted from blood, collected in a trial of the OX40 agonist ivuxolimab. The receptors come from an adult with an advanced solid tumor such as melanoma, head and neck, liver or kidney cancer. Both conserved end residues are part of each CDR3. A D gene is named only where the DNA matches it firmly. Where a row states a size, it is once, few, many or the class of an expanded clone; other rows omit it.

D gene: .; clone size: once; J gene: TRBJ2-2; V gene: TRBV28; CDR3 protein: CASTAANTGELFF; CDR3 DNA: TGTGCCAGCACGGCGGCGAACACCGGGGAGCTGTTTTTT
D gene: TRBD1; clone size: .; J gene: TRBJ2-2; V gene: TRBV2; CDR3 protein: CASSGLTGGGSGELFF; CDR3 DNA: TGTGCCAGCAGTGGTTTGACAGGGGGCGGAAGCGGGGAGCTGTTTTTT
D gene: .; clone size: .; J gene: TRBJ2-7; V gene: TRBV11-2; CDR3 protein: CASSFFQSSYEQYF; CDR3 DNA: TGTGCCAGCAGCTTCTTTCAGTCATCCTACGAGCAGTACTTC
D gene: .; clone size: .; J gene: TRBJ2-7; V gene: TRBV5-1; CDR3 protein: CASSTSGTLPYEQYF; CDR3 DNA: TGCGCCAGCAGCACCTCCGGGACACTTCCCTACGAGCAGTACTTC
D gene: .; clone size: .; J gene: TRBJ1-1; V gene: TRBV5-3; CDR3 protein: CARSLRGLVNTEAFF; CDR3 DNA: TGTGCCAGAAGCTTGCGGGGGCTGGTGAACACTGAAGCTTTCTTT
D gene: .; clone size: .; J gene: TRBJ1-1; V gene: TRBV18; CDR3 protein: CASSPRGRSTYDAEAFF; CDR3 DNA: TGTGCCAGCTCACCACGAGGGCGGTCAACTTATGATGCTGAAGCTTTCTTT
D gene: .; clone size: .; J gene: TRBJ2-5; V gene: TRBV5-6; CDR3 protein: CASSSTGQALEETQYF; CDR3 DNA: TGTGCCAGCAGCTCTACGGGACAAGCGCTGGAAGAGACCCAGTACTTC
D gene: TRBD1; clone size: .; J gene: TRBJ2-4; V gene: TRBV18; CDR3 protein: CASSPDRGPLNIQYF; CDR3 DNA: TGTGCCAGCTCACCGGACAGGGGGCCTTTAAACATTCAGTACTTC
D gene: TRBD1; clone size: .; J gene: TRBJ2-7; V gene: TRBV5-5; CDR3 protein: CASSLGAGTVKQYF; CDR3 DNA: TGTGCCAGCAGCTTGGGGGCCGGGACAGTGAAGCAGTACTTC
D gene: TRBD1; clone size: .; J gene: TRBJ2-7; V gene: TRBV19; CDR3 protein: CASIGDRKTYEQYF; CDR3 DNA: TGTGCCAGTATAGGGGACAGGAAAACCTACGAGCAGTACTTC
D gene: TRBD1; clone size: few; J gene: TRBJ2-2; V gene: TRBV7-3; CDR3 protein: CASSPIGTGVPGELFF; CDR3 DNA: TGTGCCAGCAGTCCAATAGGAACAGGGGTCCCCGGGGAGCTGTTTTTT
D gene: .; clone size: .; J gene: TRBJ1-1; V gene: TRBV6-1; CDR3 protein: CASSETLNTEAFF; CDR3 DNA: TGTGCCAGCAGCGAAACATTGAACACTGAAGCTTTCTTT
D gene: .; clone size: .; J gene: TRBJ1-1; V gene: TRBV4-1; CDR3 protein: CASSWILNTEAFF; CDR3 DNA: TGCGCCAGCAGCTGGATCCTGAACACTGAAGCTTTCTTT
D gene: TRBD1; clone size: .; J gene: TRBJ1-6; V gene: TRBV5-6; CDR3 protein: CASSLVAGRGPMTPLHF; CDR3 DNA: TGTGCCAGCAGCTTGGTAGCTGGCAGGGGGCCTATGACACCCCTCCACTTT
D gene: TRBD1; clone size: once; J gene: TRBJ2-5; V gene: TRBV5-1; CDR3 protein: CASSQGQGRLETQYF; CDR3 DNA: TGCGCCAGCAGTCAAGGACAGGGTCGACTGGAGACCCAGTACTTC
D gene: TRBD1; clone size: .; J gene: TRBJ1-1; V gene: TRBV7-9; CDR3 protein: CASSREGQVNTEAFF; CDR3 DNA: TGTGCCAGCAGCCGAGAGGGACAGGTGAACACTGAAGCTTTCTTT
D gene: TRBD1; clone size: few; J gene: TRBJ2-7; V gene: TRBV5-1; CDR3 protein: CASSHLPDRGYEQYF; CDR3 DNA: TGCGCCAGCAGCCATTTGCCCGACAGGGGCTACGAGCAGTACTTC
D gene: .; clone size: .; J gene: TRBJ2-5; V gene: TRBV11-3; CDR3 protein: CASSLGPQETQYF; CDR3 DNA: TGTGCCAGCAGCTTAGGCCCCCAAGAGACCCAGTACTTC